A single TCR beta chain is shown here with its context. A read error may explain this, as a much larger clone is one base away. V was trimmed by 3 bases and J by 3 bases, leaving 12 bases between them. The length of the CDR3 is 15 residues. Alongside a J-beta primer mix, a sample-barcoded 5' primer served in a second PCR lasting roughly 6 to 11 cycles. CDR3-containing paired-end reads numbering at least 2.5 million came from each sample. TCRdb re-derived calls from the 5' RACE reads in MiXCR, one entry per CDR3 protein. The sample lists 800,000 to 950,000 distinct CDR3 sequences, around 48% occurring once. The sample originates from a study of blood T cells in healthy people across ages. Study in general: Per two T cells, template switching captured roughly one barcoded beta molecule.

The TCR sequence derives from a man aged 25-45 years in good health. The V call is TRBV12-3 or TRBV12-4, the J call TRBJ2-1; D ambiguous. The sequencing input was blood. CDR3 nucleotides: TGTGCCAGCAGTTTGGCTGGGGTAGTCTACAATGAGCAGTTCTTC. Its protein product is CASSLAGVVYNEQFF.